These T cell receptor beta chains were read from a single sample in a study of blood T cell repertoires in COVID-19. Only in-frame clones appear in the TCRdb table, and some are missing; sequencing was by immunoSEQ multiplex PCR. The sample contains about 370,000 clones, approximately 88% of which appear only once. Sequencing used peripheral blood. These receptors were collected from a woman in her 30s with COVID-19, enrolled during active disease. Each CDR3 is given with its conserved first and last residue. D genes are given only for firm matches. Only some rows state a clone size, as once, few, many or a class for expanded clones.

CDR3 protein: CASSFQDRVGNQPQHF
CDR3 DNA: TGTGCCAGCAGCTTTCAAGACAGGGTAGGGAATCAGCCCCAGCATTTT
J gene: TRBJ1-5
clone size: -
V gene: TRBV7-8
D gene: TRBD1

CDR3 protein: CASRLQGFDTQYF
CDR3 DNA: TGTGCCAGTAGACTCCAGGGTTTTGATACGCAGTATTTT
J gene: TRBJ2-3
clone size: -
V gene: TRBV6-5
D gene: -

CDR3 protein: CASRKDRAGQPQHF
CDR3 DNA: TGTGCCAGCAGAAAAGACAGGGCCGGGCAGCCCCAGCATTTT
J gene: TRBJ1-5
clone size: once
V gene: TRBV2
D gene: TRBD1

CDR3 protein: CASRGGGNTEAFF
CDR3 DNA: TGTGCCAGCAGGGGTGGCGGAAACACTGAAGCTTTCTTT
J gene: TRBJ1-1
clone size: -
V gene: TRBV14
D gene: -

CDR3 protein: CASSSRQGGSRGYTF
CDR3 DNA: TGTGCCAGTAGCTCAAGACAGGGGGGCTCACGGGGCTACACCTTC
J gene: TRBJ1-2
clone size: -
V gene: TRBV19
D gene: TRBD1

CDR3 protein: CASSLLAGGRDIQYF
CDR3 DNA: TGTGCCAGCAGCTTATTAGCGGGGGGCCGCGACATTCAGTACTTC
J gene: TRBJ2-4
clone size: -
V gene: TRBV5-6
D gene: TRBD2

CDR3 protein: CAISDDGTTGLYEQYF
CDR3 DNA: TGTGCCATCAGTGATGACGGGACTACCGGACTCTACGAGCAGTACTTC
J gene: TRBJ2-7
clone size: -
V gene: TRBV10-3
D gene: TRBD2

CDR3 protein: CASSPTGSSYNSPLHF
CDR3 DNA: TGTGCCAGCAGTCCCACAGGGAGCTCCTATAATTCACCCCTCCACTTT
J gene: TRBJ1-6
clone size: few
V gene: TRBV27
D gene: -

CDR3 protein: CASSLGQSENTGELFF
CDR3 DNA: TGTGCCAGCAGCCTCGGACAGAGCGAGAACACCGGGGAGCTGTTTTTT
J gene: TRBJ2-2
clone size: -
V gene: TRBV7-6
D gene: -

CDR3 protein: CSGHTNTEAFF
CDR3 DNA: TGCAGCGGCCATACAAACACTGAAGCTTTCTTT
J gene: TRBJ1-1
clone size: -
V gene: TRBV29-1
D gene: -

CDR3 protein: CASRGGGPYEQYF
CDR3 DNA: TGTGCCAGCAGAGGGGGCGGGCCATACGAGCAGTACTTC
J gene: TRBJ2-7
clone size: -
V gene: TRBV2
D gene: TRBD1

CDR3 protein: CASSLPQGPTGELFF
CDR3 DNA: TGTGCCAGCAGCTTGCCCCAGGGTCCCACCGGGGAGCTGTTTTTT
J gene: TRBJ2-2
clone size: -
V gene: TRBV5-6
D gene: -

CDR3 protein: CASSLVGQGHGYTF
CDR3 DNA: TGTGCCAGCAGCTTAGTGGGACAGGGCCATGGCTACACCTTC
J gene: TRBJ1-2
clone size: once
V gene: TRBV7-9
D gene: TRBD1

CDR3 protein: CASIGLSTDTQYF
CDR3 DNA: TGTGCCAGCATCGGACTAAGCACAGATACGCAGTATTTT
J gene: TRBJ2-3
clone size: few
V gene: TRBV28
D gene: -

CDR3 protein: CASSIGTSGRETQYF
CDR3 DNA: TGTGCCAGCAGTATCGGGACTAGCGGGAGAGAGACCCAGTACTTC
J gene: TRBJ2-5
clone size: -
V gene: TRBV6-5
D gene: TRBD2

CDR3 protein: CASSPPGHSLYSNQPQHF
CDR3 DNA: TGTGCCAGCTCACCACCGGGGCATTCCTTATATAGCAATCAGCCCCAGCATTTT
J gene: TRBJ1-5
clone size: -
V gene: TRBV18
D gene: -

CDR3 protein: CASSQGLAVTGELFF
CDR3 DNA: TGTGCCAGCAGCCAGGGACTAGCGGTCACCGGGGAGCTGTTTTTT
J gene: TRBJ2-2
clone size: once
V gene: TRBV11-2
D gene: TRBD2

CDR3 protein: CASSQDRAGGPRWF
CDR3 DNA: TGCGCCAGCAGCCAAGATCGGGCCGGAGGTCCTAGGTGGTTC
J gene: TRBJ2-7
clone size: -
V gene: TRBV4-1
D gene: -

CDR3 protein: CASSTQSRGNEKLFF
CDR3 DNA: TGTGCCAGCTCTACGCAGAGCAGGGGGAATGAAAAACTGTTTTTT
J gene: TRBJ1-4
clone size: -
V gene: TRBV18
D gene: TRBD1

CDR3 protein: CASRADRVLNEKLFF
CDR3 DNA: TGTGCCAGCAGGGCCGACAGGGTTCTTAATGAAAAACTGTTTTTT
J gene: TRBJ1-4
clone size: few
V gene: TRBV2
D gene: TRBD1

CDR3 protein: CASSPPETGREGYTF
CDR3 DNA: TGTGCCAGCTCACCACCGGAGACAGGGAGAGAAGGCTACACCTTC
J gene: TRBJ1-2
clone size: -
V gene: TRBV18
D gene: TRBD1

CDR3 protein: CASSLRSGETTDTQYF
CDR3 DNA: TGTGCCAGCAGCTTACGTAGCGGGGAGACCACAGATACGCAGTATTTT
J gene: TRBJ2-3
clone size: -
V gene: TRBV7-6
D gene: TRBD2

CDR3 protein: CASSGVGGLNTGELFF
CDR3 DNA: TGTGCCAGCAGCGGCGTAGGGGGACTAAACACCGGGGAGCTGTTTTTT
J gene: TRBJ2-2
clone size: once
V gene: TRBV5-4
D gene: -

CDR3 protein: CASSQPDRGSYNSPLHF
CDR3 DNA: TGCGCCAGCAGCCAACCGGACAGGGGGTCCTATAATTCACCCCTCCACTTT
J gene: TRBJ1-6
clone size: -
V gene: TRBV5-1
D gene: TRBD1

CDR3 protein: CASSLVVAYNEQFF
CDR3 DNA: TGTGCCAGCAGCTTGGTCGTTGCCTACAATGAGCAGTTCTTC
J gene: TRBJ2-1
clone size: -
V gene: TRBV5-6
D gene: -

CDR3 protein: CASSAAASRGELFF
CDR3 DNA: TGTGCCAGCAGTGCGGCGGCCTCCCGGGGGGAGCTGTTTTTT
J gene: TRBJ2-2
clone size: -
V gene: TRBV27
D gene: -

CDR3 protein: CASSYGGGGDEQFF
CDR3 DNA: TGTGCCAGCAGTTACGGCGGAGGAGGGGATGAGCAGTTCTTC
J gene: TRBJ2-1
clone size: -
V gene: TRBV6-2/TRBV6-3
D gene: -

CDR3 protein: CASSLWPSGNNEQFF
CDR3 DNA: TGCGCCAGCAGCTTGTGGCCTAGCGGAAACAATGAGCAGTTCTTC
J gene: TRBJ2-1
clone size: -
V gene: TRBV5-1
D gene: TRBD2

CDR3 protein: CASSQLGNRNEQFF
CDR3 DNA: TGTGCCAGCAGTCAACTAGGGAATCGGAATGAGCAGTTCTTC
J gene: TRBJ2-1
clone size: -
V gene: TRBV6-2/TRBV6-3
D gene: -

CDR3 protein: CASSLGGQNEAFF
CDR3 DNA: TGTGCCAGCAGCTTGGGCGGACAGAATGAAGCTTTCTTT
J gene: TRBJ1-1
clone size: -
V gene: TRBV27
D gene: -

CDR3 protein: CATRWGVSQETQYF
CDR3 DNA: TGTGCCACCAGATGGGGGGTGTCACAAGAGACCCAGTACTTC
J gene: TRBJ2-5
clone size: -
V gene: TRBV24-1
D gene: -

CDR3 protein: CASSLTGPVPNTEAFF
CDR3 DNA: TGTGCCAGCAGCCTAACGGGTCCGGTTCCGAACACTGAAGCTTTCTTT
J gene: TRBJ1-1
clone size: few
V gene: TRBV11-2
D gene: -

CDR3 protein: CSAVDRGNQPQHF
CDR3 DNA: TGCAGCGCCGTGGACAGGGGGAATCAGCCCCAGCATTTT
J gene: TRBJ1-5
clone size: many
V gene: TRBV29-1
D gene: TRBD1

CDR3 protein: CASSLIPPYREEFGNEQFF
CDR3 DNA: TGTGCCAGCAGTTTAATCCCCCCATACAGGGAAGAGTTTGGCAATGAGCAGTTCTTC
J gene: TRBJ2-1
clone size: -
V gene: TRBV27
D gene: -

CDR3 protein: CASSQGATGQTNTGELFF
CDR3 DNA: TGCGCCAGCAGCCAAGGGGCGACAGGACAAACGAACACCGGGGAGCTGTTTTTT
J gene: TRBJ2-2
clone size: -
V gene: TRBV4-1
D gene: -

CDR3 protein: CASSKGTGVLNSPLHF
CDR3 DNA: TGTGCCAGCAGCAAAGGGACAGGGGTGTTAAATTCACCCCTCCACTTT
J gene: TRBJ1-6
clone size: once
V gene: TRBV3-1/TRBV3-2
D gene: TRBD1

CDR3 protein: CASSLGQGADTGELFF
CDR3 DNA: TGTGCCAGCAGCTTAGGACAGGGGGCTGACACCGGGGAGCTGTTTTTT
J gene: TRBJ2-2
clone size: -
V gene: TRBV7-9
D gene: TRBD1

CDR3 protein: CASSLDRVGQPQHF
CDR3 DNA: TGTGCCAGCAGTCTCGACAGGGTGGGTCAGCCCCAGCATTTT
J gene: TRBJ1-5
clone size: once
V gene: TRBV6-5
D gene: TRBD1

CDR3 protein: CASSLEGGRGAFF
CDR3 DNA: TGTGCCAGCAGTTTAGAGGGGGGGCGAGGAGCTTTCTTT
J gene: TRBJ1-1
clone size: -
V gene: TRBV12-3/TRBV12-4
D gene: -

CDR3 protein: CASSYSGTGLNTEAFF
CDR3 DNA: TGTGCCAGCAGTTATTCCGGGACAGGTTTGAACACTGAAGCTTTCTTT
J gene: TRBJ1-1
clone size: -
V gene: TRBV6-2/TRBV6-3
D gene: TRBD1

CDR3 protein: CASCRDRDSYEQYF
CDR3 DNA: TGTGCCAGCTGCCGGGACAGGGACTCCTACGAGCAGTACTTC
J gene: TRBJ2-7
clone size: -
V gene: TRBV6-5
D gene: TRBD1

CDR3 protein: CASSLVLGVFTGANVLTF
CDR3 DNA: TGTGCCAGCAGCTTAGTGCTCGGGGTTTTTACTGGGGCCAACGTCCTGACTTTC
J gene: TRBJ2-6
clone size: -
V gene: TRBV7-2
D gene: -

CDR3 protein: CASTTSGTPGNTIYF
CDR3 DNA: TGTGCCAGCACCACCTCAGGGACACCAGGAAACACCATATATTTT
J gene: TRBJ1-3
clone size: few
V gene: TRBV7-9
D gene: -

CDR3 protein: CASRMSSTDTQYF
CDR3 DNA: TGTGCCAGCAGAATGAGTAGCACAGATACGCAGTATTTT
J gene: TRBJ2-3
clone size: -
V gene: TRBV6-5
D gene: -

CDR3 protein: CASSQGTSVGNEQFF
CDR3 DNA: TGCGCCAGCAGCCAAGGGACTAGCGTTGGAAATGAGCAGTTCTTC
J gene: TRBJ2-1
clone size: -
V gene: TRBV4-3
D gene: TRBD2

CDR3 protein: CASRPTGANEKLFF
CDR3 DNA: TGTGCCAGCAGGCCGACAGGCGCTAATGAAAAACTGTTTTTT
J gene: TRBJ1-4
clone size: -
V gene: TRBV6-6
D gene: -

CDR3 protein: CASSPQGAYEQYF
CDR3 DNA: TGTGCCAGCAGCCCACAGGGGGCTTACGAGCAGTACTTC
J gene: TRBJ2-7
clone size: -
V gene: TRBV7-6
D gene: TRBD1

CDR3 protein: CASSQQISQGINEQYF
CDR3 DNA: TGTGCCAGCAGCCAACAAATCTCACAGGGTATCAACGAGCAGTACTTC
J gene: TRBJ2-7
clone size: -
V gene: TRBV14
D gene: -

CDR3 protein: CASSSTSGRSRDTQYF
CDR3 DNA: TGTGCCAGCAGCTCGACTAGCGGGAGGTCTAGGGATACGCAGTATTTT
J gene: TRBJ2-3
clone size: -
V gene: TRBV28
D gene: TRBD2

CDR3 protein: CALDRINQPQHF
CDR3 DNA: TGTGCCCTAGACAGGATCAATCAGCCCCAGCATTTT
J gene: TRBJ1-5
clone size: -
V gene: TRBV5-3
D gene: -

CDR3 protein: CASERSSYNEQFF
CDR3 DNA: TGTGCCAGCGAGAGGAGCTCCTACAATGAGCAGTTCTTC
J gene: TRBJ2-1
clone size: -
V gene: TRBV2
D gene: -

CDR3 protein: CASSRLGGSYNEQFF
CDR3 DNA: TGTGCCAGCAGTAGACTAGGAGGCTCCTACAATGAGCAGTTCTTC
J gene: TRBJ2-1
clone size: -
V gene: TRBV6-2/TRBV6-3
D gene: -

CDR3 protein: CATRDRGNTGELFF
CDR3 DNA: TGTGCCACCAGGGACAGGGGGAACACCGGGGAGCTGTTTTTT
J gene: TRBJ2-2
clone size: -
V gene: TRBV24-1
D gene: TRBD1

CDR3 protein: CASSLWTQGPFPQDTEAFF
CDR3 DNA: TGTGCCAGCAGTTTATGGACACAGGGGCCCTTCCCGCAGGACACTGAAGCTTTCTTT
J gene: TRBJ1-1
clone size: -
V gene: TRBV27
D gene: TRBD1

CDR3 protein: CASKGAGEQFF
CDR3 DNA: TGTGCCAGCAAGGGGGCCGGTGAGCAGTTCTTC
J gene: TRBJ2-1
clone size: -
V gene: TRBV12-3/TRBV12-4
D gene: TRBD1

CDR3 protein: CASSSPGRVTEAFF
CDR3 DNA: TGTGCCAGCAGTTCTCCGGGGAGGGTCACTGAAGCTTTCTTT
J gene: TRBJ1-1
clone size: -
V gene: TRBV28
D gene: -

CDR3 protein: CASHHRTRSNQPQHF
CDR3 DNA: TGTGCCAGTCACCACAGGACCCGTAGCAATCAGCCCCAGCATTTT
J gene: TRBJ1-5
clone size: few
V gene: TRBV19
D gene: -

CDR3 protein: CATSEPGNYGYTF
CDR3 DNA: TGTGCCACCTCCGAGCCGGGGAACTATGGCTACACCTTC
J gene: TRBJ1-2
clone size: -
V gene: TRBV24-1
D gene: -

CDR3 protein: CASRGLGSTEAFF
CDR3 DNA: TGTGCCAGCAGAGGCCTAGGGAGTACTGAAGCTTTCTTT
J gene: TRBJ1-1
clone size: -
V gene: TRBV9
D gene: -

CDR3 protein: CASRKETGLRNTEAFF
CDR3 DNA: TGTGCCAGCAGGAAGGAGACGGGACTGAGGAACACTGAAGCTTTCTTT
J gene: TRBJ1-1
clone size: -
V gene: TRBV2
D gene: -